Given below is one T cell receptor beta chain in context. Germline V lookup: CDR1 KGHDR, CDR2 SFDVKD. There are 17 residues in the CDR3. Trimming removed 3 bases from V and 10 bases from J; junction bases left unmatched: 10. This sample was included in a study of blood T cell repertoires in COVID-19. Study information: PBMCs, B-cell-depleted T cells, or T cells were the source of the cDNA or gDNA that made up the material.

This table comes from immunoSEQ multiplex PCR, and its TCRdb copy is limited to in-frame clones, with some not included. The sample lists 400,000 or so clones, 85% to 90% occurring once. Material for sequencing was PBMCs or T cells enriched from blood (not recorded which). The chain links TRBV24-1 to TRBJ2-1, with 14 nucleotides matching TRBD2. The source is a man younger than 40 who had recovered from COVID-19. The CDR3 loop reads CATSDPGTSGRIREQFF. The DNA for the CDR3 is TGTGCCACCAGTGATCCCGGGACTAGCGGGAGAATTCGCGAGCAGTTCTTC.